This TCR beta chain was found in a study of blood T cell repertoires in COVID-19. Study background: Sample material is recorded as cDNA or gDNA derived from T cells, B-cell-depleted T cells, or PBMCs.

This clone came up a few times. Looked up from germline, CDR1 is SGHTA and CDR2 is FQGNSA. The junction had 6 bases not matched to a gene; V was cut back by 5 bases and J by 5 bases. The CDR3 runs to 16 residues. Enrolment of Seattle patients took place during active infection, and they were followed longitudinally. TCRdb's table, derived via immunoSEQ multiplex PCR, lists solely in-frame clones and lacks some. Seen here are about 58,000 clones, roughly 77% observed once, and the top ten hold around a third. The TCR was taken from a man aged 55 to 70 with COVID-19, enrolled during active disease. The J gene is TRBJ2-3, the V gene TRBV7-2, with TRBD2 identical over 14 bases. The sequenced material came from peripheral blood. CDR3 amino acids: CASSQGLAGVQDTQYF. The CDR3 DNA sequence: TGTGCCAGCAGCCAGGGACTAGCGGGAGTTCAAGATACGCAGTATTTT.